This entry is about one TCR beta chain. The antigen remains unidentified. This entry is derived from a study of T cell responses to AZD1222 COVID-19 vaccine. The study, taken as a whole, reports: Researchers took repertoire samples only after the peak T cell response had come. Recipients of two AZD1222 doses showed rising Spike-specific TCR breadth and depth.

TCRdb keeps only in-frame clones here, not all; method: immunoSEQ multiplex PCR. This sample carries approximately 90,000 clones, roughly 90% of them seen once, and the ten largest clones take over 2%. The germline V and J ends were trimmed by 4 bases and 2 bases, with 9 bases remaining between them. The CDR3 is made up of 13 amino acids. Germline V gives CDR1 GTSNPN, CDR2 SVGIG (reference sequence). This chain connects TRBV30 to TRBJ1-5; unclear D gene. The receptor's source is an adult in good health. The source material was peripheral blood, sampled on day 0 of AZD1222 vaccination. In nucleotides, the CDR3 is TGTGCCTGGAACTTTGGTGGCAATCAGCCCCAGCATTTT. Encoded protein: CAWNFGGNQPQHF.